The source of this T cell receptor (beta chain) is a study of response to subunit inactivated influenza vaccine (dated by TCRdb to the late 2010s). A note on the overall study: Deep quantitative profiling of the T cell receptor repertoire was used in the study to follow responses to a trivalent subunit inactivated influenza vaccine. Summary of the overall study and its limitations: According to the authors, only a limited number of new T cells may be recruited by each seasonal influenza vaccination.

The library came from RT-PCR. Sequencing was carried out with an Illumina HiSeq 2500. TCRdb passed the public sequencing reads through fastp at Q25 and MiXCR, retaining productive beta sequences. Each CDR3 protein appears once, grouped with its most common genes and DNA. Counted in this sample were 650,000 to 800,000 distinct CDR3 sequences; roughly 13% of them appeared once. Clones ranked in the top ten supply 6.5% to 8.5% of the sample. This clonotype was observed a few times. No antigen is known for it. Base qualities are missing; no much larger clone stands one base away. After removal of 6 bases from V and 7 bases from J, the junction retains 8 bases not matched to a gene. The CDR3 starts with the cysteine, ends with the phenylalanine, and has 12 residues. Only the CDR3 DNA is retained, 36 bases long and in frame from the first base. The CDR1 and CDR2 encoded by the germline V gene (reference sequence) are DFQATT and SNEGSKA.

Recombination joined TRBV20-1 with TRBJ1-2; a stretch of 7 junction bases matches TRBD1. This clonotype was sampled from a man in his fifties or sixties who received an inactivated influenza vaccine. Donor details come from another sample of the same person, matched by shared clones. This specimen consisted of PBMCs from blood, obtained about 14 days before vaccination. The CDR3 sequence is CSAAGGVAGYTF. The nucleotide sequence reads TGCAGTGCCGCAGGGGGGGTGGCTGGCTACACCTTC.